Listed here are 13 T cell receptor beta chains from one sample, sequenced in a study of T-cell memory formation after mild COVID-19 (dated by TCRdb to the early 2020s). Library prep was done by 5' RACE. Sequenced using an Illumina NovaSeq 6000. TCRdb reprocessed the public reads (quality trimming at Q25 with fastp, clone calling with MiXCR) and kept in-frame beta chains. Duplicate CDR3 protein sequences are folded into a single record with the most common DNA and genes. Here the sample has 400,000 to 500,000 distinct CDR3 sequences; approximately 19% occur a single time. The ten most abundant clones make up 20% to 25% of the sample. Sequenced input: PBMCs or a T cell subset sorted from them (not recorded which). These receptors were collected from a man aged 18 to 29 who had mild COVID-19 (a few samples of this study predate the infection). The sample titles of this study are shuffled in the database, so cell type and time point are left out; the donor was told from shared clones.

This clonotype occurred many times. The chain links TRBV5-1 to TRBJ1-1, with no clear D. Per germline, CDR1 SGHRS and CDR2 YFSETQ. This CDR3 contains 16 residues. With 5 bases removed from V and 1 base from J, the gap between germline ends came to 18 bases. The CDR3 sequence: CASSPRTRVPNTEAFF. Written as DNA, the CDR3 is TGCGCCAGCAGTCCACGTACACGGGTCCCGAACACTGAAGCTTTCTTT.

This clonotype showed up many times. The chain uses TRBV20-1 and TRBJ1-1; D is possibly TRBD1 (5 bases). V was cut by 3 bases and J by 3 bases, with 14 bases left in between. The CDR3 covers 14 residues. Germline assignment: CDR1 DFQATT and CDR2 SNEGSKA (reference sequence). CDR3 sequence reads: CSARGQGGYTEAFF. Written as DNA, the CDR3 is TGCAGTGCTAGGGGGCAGGGCGGGTACACTGAAGCTTTCTTT.

This clonotype occurred a few times. The V gene is TRBV5-5, the J gene TRBJ1-1; 7 bases agree with TRBD1. J gave up 2 bases and V 4 bases, and 11 bases lay outside the gene matches. Germline V gives CDR1 SGHKS, CDR2 YYEKEE (reference sequence). The CDR3 loop spans 16 amino acids. CDR3 in DNA: TGTGCCAGCAGCCCTCTAACCAAGGGGGCAAACACTGAAGCTTTCTTT. This translates into CASSPLTKGANTEAFF.

This sequence joins TRBV7-6 and TRBJ2-2; TRBD1 aligns across 8 bases. The CDR3 is 16 residues long. Germline assignment: CDR1 SGHVS and CDR2 FNYEAQ. J gave up 1 base and V 3 bases, and 4 bases lay outside the gene matches. The CDR3 region has the DNA TGTGCCAGCAGCTTGGGACAGGCCTTGAACACCGGGGAGCTGTTTTTT. It is translated as CASSLGQALNTGELFF.

The chain joins TRBV20-1 to TRBJ1-1; D is ambiguous. From germline, CDR1 is DFQATT and CDR2 SNEGSKA (reference sequence). V was pared by 0 bases and J by 13 bases, with 15 bases between. The CDR3 has 12 amino acids. The CDR3 is CSARDLRTNDFF. Here the CDR3 DNA reads TGCAGTGCTAGAGATCTGCGGACGAATGATTTCTTT.

This sequence joins TRBV7-8 and TRBJ2-7; D possibly corresponds to TRBD1 (6 bases). From germline, CDR1 is SGHVS and CDR2 FQNEAQ. CDR3 length: 13 residues. Trimming took 5 bases from V and 6 from J, leaving 14 bases between them. The CDR3 DNA is TGTGCCAGCAGCCAGAGACAGGCGGGCGAGCAGTACTTC. Translation gives CASSQRQAGEQYF. Full variable domain (outside the CDR3, taken from reference TRBV7-8 and TRBJ2-7): GAGVSQSPRYKVAKRGQDVALRCDPISGHVSLFWYQQALGQGPEFLTYFQNEAQLDKSGLPSDRFFAERPEGSVSTLKIQRTQQEDSAVYLCASSQRQAGEQYFGPGTRLTVT.

The chain has TRBV4-1 and TRBJ2-2; D unclear. CDR1 and CDR2 (germline): MGHRA, YSYEKL. The CDR3 runs to 13 residues. The V end was cut by 3 bases, the J end by 4 bases, with 6 bases between. This CDR3 is CASSHLLTGELFF. The CDR3 DNA reads as TGCGCCAGCAGCCATCTCCTCACCGGGGAGCTGTTTTTT.

This clonotype was seen repeatedly, ten times or more. J is TRBJ2-1 and V is TRBV3-1, with 11 positions matching TRBD2. Germline V CDR1 and CDR2: LGHDT, YNNKEL (reference sequence). Germline trimming cut 5 bases from V and 7 bases from J; bases unmatched to any gene: 13. The CDR3 loop spans 17 amino acids. For the CDR3, the DNA is TGTGCCAGCAGCACGATCTTAGCGGGGGGGCCGGGGAATGAGCAGTTCTTC. It translates to CASSTILAGGPGNEQFF.

This clonotype has just a few counts. The genes are TRBV29-1 and TRBJ1-2; 7 nucleotides line up with TRBD1. The CDR3 loop spans 12 amino acids. With V trimmed by 7 bases and J by 2 bases, 4 bases remained unmatched. Looked up from germline, CDR1 is SQVTM and CDR2 is ANQGSEA. The CDR3 is CSGTGSNYGYTF. The DNA for the CDR3 is TGCAGCGGGACAGGTTCCAACTATGGCTACACCTTC.

The chain employs TRBV7-9 and TRBJ1-4; no firm D call. Between the trimmed V and J ends, which lost 1 base and 7 bases, there was a span of 13 bases. The CDR3 has 15 residues. Germline loops: CDR1 SEHNR, CDR2 FQNEAQ (reference sequence). The CDR3 DNA sequence: TGTGCCAGCAGCTTAGGAGGCTCCTGGGGTGAAAAACTGTTTTTT. Encoded protein: CASSLGGSWGEKLFF.

This chain connects TRBV20-1 to TRBJ2-1; TRBD2 agrees at 9 bases. The J segment lost 8 bases and the V segment lost 8 bases, leaving 10 bases of the junction unmatched. The CDR3 contains 13 residues. The germline gives CDR1 DFQATT, CDR2 SNEGSKA (reference sequence). CDR3 residues: CSKAGTSIDEQFF. CDR3 in DNA: TGCAGTAAGGCCGGGACTAGCATCGATGAGCAGTTCTTC.

This clonotype was detected only a few times. The chain recombines TRBV4-1 with TRBJ2-5; D gene unclear. CDR3 length: 14 residues. CDR1 MGHRA and CDR2 YSYEKL come from the germline V gene. V gave up 1 base and J gave up 2 bases, with 8 bases separating them. For the CDR3, the DNA is TGCGCCAGCAGCCAAGCGGCGCGTCAAGAGACCCAGTACTTC. Amino acid sequence: CASSQAARQETQYF.

A few counts support this clonotype. The chain joins TRBV27 to TRBJ2-7; D unresolved. Trimming cost V 8 bases and J 1 base, with 24 bases left between them. The V gene's germline CDR1 is MNHEY and CDR2 SMNVEV (reference sequence). The CDR3 is 17 residues long. In DNA, the CDR3 is TGTGCCAGCGCCACGCTGAGGATGAACCCTTCGTCCTACGAGCAGTACTTC. The encoded protein is CASATLRMNPSSYEQYF.